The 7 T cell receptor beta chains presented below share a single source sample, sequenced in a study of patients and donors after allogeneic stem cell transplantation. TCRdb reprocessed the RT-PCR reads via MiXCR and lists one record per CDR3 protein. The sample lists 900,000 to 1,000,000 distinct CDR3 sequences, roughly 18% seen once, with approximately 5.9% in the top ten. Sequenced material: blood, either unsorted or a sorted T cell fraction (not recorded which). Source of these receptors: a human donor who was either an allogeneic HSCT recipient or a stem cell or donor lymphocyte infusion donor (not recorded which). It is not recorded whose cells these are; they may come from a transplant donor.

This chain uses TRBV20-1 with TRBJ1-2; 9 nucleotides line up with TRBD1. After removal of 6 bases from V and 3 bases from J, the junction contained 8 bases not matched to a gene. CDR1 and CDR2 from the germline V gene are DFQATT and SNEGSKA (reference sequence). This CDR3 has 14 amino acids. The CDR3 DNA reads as TGCAGTGCAGACACAGGGGGCAAGGACTATGGCTACACCTTC. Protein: CSADTGGKDYGYTF.

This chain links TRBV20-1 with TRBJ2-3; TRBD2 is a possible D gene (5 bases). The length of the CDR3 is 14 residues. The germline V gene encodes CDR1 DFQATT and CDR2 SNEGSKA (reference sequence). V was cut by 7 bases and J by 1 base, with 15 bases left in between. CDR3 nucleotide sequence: TGCAGTGGCGGAACTGTCGGGGGCACAGATACGCAGTATTTT. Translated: CSGGTVGGTDTQYF.

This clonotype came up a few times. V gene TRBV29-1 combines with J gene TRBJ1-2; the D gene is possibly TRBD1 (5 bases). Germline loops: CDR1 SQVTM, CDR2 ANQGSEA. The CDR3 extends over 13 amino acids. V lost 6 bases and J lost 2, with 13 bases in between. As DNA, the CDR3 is TGCAGCGTCCGGGACGTCAAAAACTATGGCTACACCTTC. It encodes CSVRDVKNYGYTF.

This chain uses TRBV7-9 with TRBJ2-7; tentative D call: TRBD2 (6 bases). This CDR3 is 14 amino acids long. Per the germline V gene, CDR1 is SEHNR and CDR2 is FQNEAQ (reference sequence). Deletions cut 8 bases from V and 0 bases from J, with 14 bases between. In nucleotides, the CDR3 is TGTGCCAGCGATCCTCGGGAGATCTCCTACGAGCAGTACTTC. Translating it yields CASDPREISYEQYF.

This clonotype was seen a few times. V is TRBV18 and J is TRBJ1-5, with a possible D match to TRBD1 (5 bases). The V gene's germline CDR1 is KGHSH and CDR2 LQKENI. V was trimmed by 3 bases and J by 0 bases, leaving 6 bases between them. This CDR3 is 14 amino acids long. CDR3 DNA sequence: TGTGCCAGCTCACCGACAGTTAGCAATCAGCCCCAGCATTTT. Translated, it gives CASSPTVSNQPQHF. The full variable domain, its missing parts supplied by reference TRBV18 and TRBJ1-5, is NAGVMQNPRHLVRRRGQEARLRCSPMKGHSHVYWYRQLPEEGLKFMVYLQKENIIDESGMPKERFSAEFPKEGPSILRIQQVVRGDSAAYFCASSPTVSNQPQHFGDGTRLSIL.

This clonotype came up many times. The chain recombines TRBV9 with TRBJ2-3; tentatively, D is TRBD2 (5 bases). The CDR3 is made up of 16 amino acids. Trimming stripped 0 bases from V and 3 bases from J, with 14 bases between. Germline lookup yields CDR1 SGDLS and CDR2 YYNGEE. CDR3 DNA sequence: TGTGCCAGCAGCGTAGTGGGAAGTGGGAGTACAGATACGCAGTATTTT. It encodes CASSVVGSGSTDTQYF.

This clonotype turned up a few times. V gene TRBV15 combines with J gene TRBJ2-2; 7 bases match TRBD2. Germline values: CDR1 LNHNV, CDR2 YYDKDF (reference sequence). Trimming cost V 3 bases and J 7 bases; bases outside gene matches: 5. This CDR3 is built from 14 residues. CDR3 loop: CATSRAGAVGELFF. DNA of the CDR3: TGTGCCACCAGCAGGGCGGGAGCGGTCGGGGAGCTGTTTTTT.